This paragraph covers one T cell receptor (beta chain) sequence. Its cognate antigen has yet to be identified. One base away there is no much larger clone; base qualities are not given. High-throughput TCR beta sequencing profiled peripheral blood CD8+ and CD4+ T cells from healthy donors, Susac syndrome patients and multiple sclerosis patients. The healthy donors served as controls matched for age and sex. Bulk CD8+ and CD4+ T cells were purified magnetically by negative isolation, whereas CD8+ TEMRA cells were enriched by FACS. Blood was collected in EDTA tubes and processed within 24 hours, with PBMCs isolated through density gradient centrifugation. PBMCs intended for TCR sequencing were cryopreserved in liquid nitrogen and thawed later in a water bath at 37 degrees C. Purity of sorted or isolated CD4+, CD8+ and CD8+ TEMRA cells was at least 90%. CDR1 and CDR2, looked up from the germline V gene, are SQVTM and ANQGSEA. The CDR3 starts with the cysteine, ends with the phenylalanine, and has 15 residues. The kept DNA is CDR3 alone, 45 bases in frame from the first base. V and J are truncated by 7 bases and 4 bases respectively, leaving an intervening sequence of 23 bases.

The data derive from a study of CD8 T cells in Susac syndrome (dated 2019 in TCRdb). Concerning the study at large: Repertoire sequencing was used to test whether CD8+ T cell activation and differentiation in Susac syndrome was antigen driven. The study at large found these results: The number of individuals in the TCR sequencing and HLA analysis was acknowledged as relatively small.

RNA was extracted with the RNeasy kit and about 0.5 to 1 ug was reverse transcribed using random hexamers. TCR beta CDR3 regions were amplified with the immunoSEQ multiplex PCR assay covering 54 Vbeta and 13 Jbeta segments. PCR amplification bias was corrected by using a synthetic template baseline for primer optimization and computational correction. Concerning the study's data processing: Reads were assigned to V, D and J genes according to IMGT and analyzed in immunoSEQ Analyzer, with only productive sequences retained. To calculate clonality, Shannon entropy was normalized by log2 of the number of productive unique sequences and then subtracted from one. For each patient and control, public and private clones were evaluated among the 100 most prevalent clones. Susac-specific clones were defined as absent from healthy and MS cohorts, some 1,000 published viral clones and other ImmuneACCESS disease sequences. In TCRdb, the public reads were trimmed at Q25 with fastp and aligned with MiXCR, with productive beta chains retained. Records with the same CDR3 protein are collapsed into one entry carrying the most frequent genes and DNA. It is TCRdb's table, rather than the study itself, that gives the V and J calls and clone size. This sample holds 120,000 to 150,000 distinct CDR3 sequences; approximately 93% were observed only once. Of the sample, approximately 0.09% falls within the top ten clones.

Input material: CD4+ T cells from PBMCs. This clonotype was sampled from a human donor in good health. Recombination connected TRBV29-1 to TRBJ2-7; no D gene call is confident. This receptor has the CDR3 CSAKAFGSLGYEQYF. The nucleotide sequence is given as TGCAGCGCCAAGGCATTTGGGTCCCTAGGTTACGAGCAGTACTTC.